This T cell receptor (beta chain) was captured in a study of radiotherapy plus CTLA-4 blockade in lung cancer. Findings and caveats of the study: Among blood TCR repertoires after radiotherapy plus ipilimumab, tumor-derived clones expanded. Interferon-beta, together with early blood T cell clone dynamics, reportedly best predicted response.

TCRdb's table, derived via immunoSEQ multiplex PCR, lists solely in-frame clones and lacks some. Among about 40,000 clones listed, about 70% were seen once. A remark on this clone: Its antigen is not known.

This CDR3 is 19 amino acids long. Between the trimmed V and J ends, which lost 0 bases and 0 bases, there was a span of 16 bases. Germline assignment: CDR1 SGHRS and CDR2 YFSETQ. The origin of this receptor is a human donor with non-small cell lung cancer who had stable disease on radiotherapy plus ipilimumab. This specimen was peripheral blood, taken from a patient treated with radiotherapy plus ipilimumab. The chain links TRBV5-1 to TRBJ2-6, with D possibly TRBD2 on 5 matching bases. The CDR3 loop is CASSLEPAGGYSGANVLTF. CDR3 DNA sequence: TGCGCCAGCAGCTTGGAGCCCGCAGGAGGATACTCTGGGGCCAACGTCCTGACTTTC.